Presented here are 25 T cell receptor beta chains from one specimen sequenced in a study of PD-L1 blockade in urothelial cancer. The assay was immunoSEQ multiplex PCR, and TCRdb's table has in-frame clones only and misses some. Here the sample spans approximately 100,000 clones, around 90% being singletons. The material sequenced was PBMCs, taken around atezolizumab (anti-PD-L1) treatment. The receptors originated from a woman older than 75 with urothelial cancer.

The rearrangement joins TRBV6-6 to TRBJ1-5, with D maybe TRBD1 (5 bases). Deletions cut 7 bases from V and 1 base from J, with 5 bases between. CDR3 length equals 12 residues. From germline, CDR1 is MNHNY and CDR2 SVGAGI (reference sequence). The CDR3, as DNA: TGTGCCAGCAAGGGGAGCAATCAGCCCCAGCATTTT. This translates into CASKGSNQPQHF.

V and J are TRBV19 and TRBJ2-7, with 9 bases lining up with TRBD1. V lost 6 bases and J lost 2; bases outside the gene matches: 5. The germline gives CDR1 LNHDA, CDR2 SQIVND (reference sequence). This CDR3 spans 14 amino acids. CDR3: CASSTGTGPYEQYF. Written as DNA, the CDR3 is TGTGCCAGTAGCACCGGGACAGGGCCCTACGAGCAGTACTTC.

The chain joins TRBV5-6 to TRBJ2-5; D perhaps matches TRBD1 (5 bases). This CDR3 is 14 amino acids long. The ends were cut back, 6 bases at V and 5 bases at J, with 17 bases in the middle. Germline values: CDR1 SGHDT, CDR2 YYEEEE. The CDR3 loop is CASIKLSGLETQYF. The CDR3 DNA reads TGTGCCAGCATCAAATTGTCAGGGCTTGAGACCCAGTACTTC.

The rearrangement joins TRBV6-5 to TRBJ2-1, with 7 bases fitting TRBD2. The CDR3 is 15 amino acids. Trimming removed 6 bases from V and 6 bases from J; junction bases left unmatched: 11. Per germline, CDR1 MNHEY and CDR2 SVGAGI. Here the CDR3 reads CASSQIIAGRNEQFF. CDR3 in DNA: TGTGCCAGCAGCCAGATTATAGCGGGCCGCAATGAGCAGTTCTTC.

The V call is TRBV19, the J call TRBJ2-1; perhaps TRBD2 as D (7 bases). The CDR3 length is 15 residues. V was trimmed by 5 bases and J by 6 bases, leaving 17 bases between them. Germline assignment: CDR1 LNHDA and CDR2 SQIVND (reference sequence). CDR3 amino acids: CASSHWRGGGNEQFF. In DNA form, the CDR3 reads TGTGCCAGTAGTCATTGGCGGGGAGGGGGCAATGAGCAGTTCTTC.

The chain carries TRBV28 and TRBJ1-5; D remains unclear. V was cut by 3 bases and J by 3 bases, with 9 bases left in between. Per the germline V gene, CDR1 is MDHEN and CDR2 is SYDVKM. CDR3 size: 14 residues. CDR3 DNA sequence: TGTGCCAGCAGTTTGGATGACTACAATCAGCCCCAGCATTTT. Its protein product is CASSLDDYNQPQHF.

Here the CDR3 reads CASTEQGAGSEAFF. Here the CDR3 DNA reads TGTGCCAGCACCGAGCAGGGGGCTGGCTCTGAAGCTTTCTTT. The gene calls are TRBV9 and TRBJ1-1; 8 bases agree with TRBD1. CDR3 length: 14 amino acids. Germline CDR1 SGDLS, CDR2 YYNGEE. V was clipped by 6 bases and J by 6 bases; unmatched bases: 10.

The rearrangement links TRBV19 to TRBJ2-3; TRBD2 matches at 13 bases. The germline CDR1 and CDR2 sequences are LNHDA and SQIVND (reference sequence). The J segment lost 2 bases and the V segment lost 8 bases, leaving 4 bases of the junction unmatched. CDR3 size: 15 residues. For the CDR3, the DNA is TGTGCCAGTTCGGGACTAGCGGGGCTCACAGATACGCAGTATTTT. It is translated as CASSGLAGLTDTQYF. Using reference TRBV19 and TRBJ2-3 for the parts outside the CDR3, the full variable domain is DGGITQSPKYLFRKEGQNVTLSCEQNLNHDAMYWYRQDPGQGLRLIYYSQIVNDFQKGDIAEGYSVSREKKESFPLTVTSAQKNPTAFYLCASSGLAGLTDTQYFGPGTRLTVL.

The chain links TRBV21-1 to TRBJ2-1; TRBD2, the D gene given by the table, was not confirmed from the DNA. TRBV21-1 is given as a pseudogene. CDR3 length: 17 amino acids. CDR3 region: CASSTRLPSGSYNEQFF. The DNA for the CDR3 is TGTGCCAGCAGCACACGACTGCCTAGCGGTTCCTACAATGAGCAGTTCTTC.

This chain connects TRBV14 to TRBJ2-2; 7 positions match TRBD1. The CDR3 consists of 16 residues. The germline CDR1 and CDR2 sequences are SGHDN and FVKESK. The V gene end was trimmed by 4 bases and the J gene end by 2 bases; junction bases not matched to a gene: 7. Written as DNA, the CDR3 is TGTGCCAGCAGCCGGAAGACAGGGCGCAACACCGGGGAGCTGTTTTTT. It yields the protein CASSRKTGRNTGELFF. Variable domain in full (rest from reference TRBV14 and TRBJ2-2): EAGVTQFPSHSVIEKGQTVTLRCDPISGHDNLYWYRRVMGKEIKFLLHFVKESKQDESGMPNNRFLAERTGGTYSTLKVQPAELEDSGVYFCASSRKTGRNTGELFFGEGSRLTVL.

The rearrangement uses TRBV5-5 and TRBJ1-5, with 8 nucleotides matching TRBD1. The V and J ends lost 3 bases and 1 base, in that order; junction bases with no gene match: 3. From germline, CDR1 is SGHKS and CDR2 YYEKEE (reference sequence). The CDR3 is 15 residues long. Here the CDR3 reads CASSWGQASNQPQHF. As DNA, the CDR3 is TGTGCCAGCAGCTGGGGACAGGCAAGCAATCAGCCCCAGCATTTT. The variable domain in full, with the rest retrieved from reference TRBV5-5 and TRBJ1-5, is DAGVTQSPTHLIKTRGQQVTLRCSPISGHKSVSWYQQVLGQGPQFIFQYYEKEERGRGNFPDRFSARQFPNYSSELNVNALLLGDSALYLCASSWGQASNQPQHFGDGTRLSIL.

The chain employs TRBV28 and TRBJ1-5; tentative D call: TRBD1 (5 bases). Germline lookup yields CDR1 MDHEN and CDR2 SYDVKM. Trimming cost V 3 bases and J 6 bases, with 12 bases left between them. CDR3 size: 14 residues. The CDR3 reads CASSFRGLGQPQHF. The CDR3 DNA follows: TGTGCCAGCAGTTTTAGGGGATTGGGTCAGCCCCAGCATTTT.

This clone is a singleton in its sample. The CDR3 here is CASSLAGQGEETQYF. As DNA, the CDR3 is TGTGCCAGCAGCTTGGCCGGGCAGGGTGAAGAGACCCAGTACTTC. This sequence joins TRBV5-8 and TRBJ2-5; possibly TRBD1 for D (5 bases). The germline CDR1 and CDR2 sequences are SGHTS and YDEGEE. V lost 0 bases and J 3 bases, leaving 12 bases between the germline ends. The CDR3 spans 15 residues.

V and J are TRBV15 and TRBJ1-1; no clear D gene. CDR1 is LNHNV, CDR2 YYDKDF, per germline (reference sequence). CDR3 length: 15 residues. V dropped 0 bases and J dropped 5 bases, with 13 bases sitting between them. This CDR3 is CATSRDGTVGTEAFF. The CDR3 coding sequence is TGTGCCACCAGCAGAGATGGAACAGTTGGGACTGAAGCTTTCTTT.

The chain couples TRBV5-1 to TRBJ1-1; possible D gene TRBD1, 6 bases. This CDR3 is built from 15 residues. From germline, CDR1 is SGHRS and CDR2 YFSETQ. Trimming pared 4 bases from V and 5 bases from J, leaving 18 bases between. CDR3 region: CASSPGGPARTEAFF. Written as DNA, the CDR3 is TGCGCCAGCAGCCCGGGGGGCCCTGCGAGGACTGAAGCTTTCTTT.

The rearrangement links TRBV4-2 to TRBJ2-1, with 9 bases fitting TRBD1. This CDR3 comprises 13 residues. The germline CDR1 and CDR2 sequences are LGHNA and YNFKEQ. The ends lost 0 bases at V and 9 bases at J; junction bases unmatched: 0. The CDR3 sequence is CASSQEDRGEQFF. Written as DNA, the CDR3 is TGTGCCAGCAGCCAAGAGGACAGGGGTGAGCAGTTCTTC.

The rearrangement links TRBV7-9 to TRBJ2-2; D is perhaps TRBD2 (6 bases). V was clipped by 4 bases and J by 6 bases, with 21 bases between them. CDR1 and CDR2 from the germline V gene are SEHNR and FQNEAQ (reference sequence). The CDR3 contains 17 residues. Written as DNA, the CDR3 is TGTGCCAGCAGCTCTAGGTTGGCCGGGCCGGGGGCCGGGGAGCTGTTTTTT. It codes for CASSSRLAGPGAGELFF.

V usage is TRBV4-1 and J usage is TRBJ1-2; TRBD1 matches at 7 bases. CDR3 length: 16 residues. Trimming took 2 bases from V and 4 from J; bases not matched to a gene: 10. Germline CDR1 and CDR2: MGHRA and YSYEKL. The CDR3, as DNA: TGCGCCAGCAGCCAAACCCCGGACAGGTTTTCCTATGGCTACACCTTC. Its translation is CASSQTPDRFSYGYTF.

The chain combines TRBV7-2 with TRBJ2-1; 10 bases align to TRBD2. CDR1 is SGHTA and CDR2 is FQGNSA in the germline V gene. This CDR3 is built from 15 residues. J was trimmed by 8 bases and V by 1 base; bases with no gene match: 5. The CDR3 region has the DNA TGTGCCAGCAGCTTAGGAGCGGGAGGGGGAGATGAGCAGTTCTTC. Amino acids: CASSLGAGGGDEQFF.

The J gene is TRBJ1-5, the V gene TRBV2, with D possibly matching TRBD1 (5 bases). CDR1 is SNHLY, CDR2 FYNNEI, per germline. Trimming took 5 bases from V and 4 from J, leaving 12 bases between them. This CDR3 comprises 14 residues. The CDR3 here is CASSNGRGNQPQHF. The DNA of the CDR3 is TGTGCCAGCAGTAATGGAAGGGGTAATCAGCCCCAGCATTTT.

Only a few counts were recorded for this clone. The V gene is TRBV7-8, the J gene TRBJ1-3, with 8 bases aligning to TRBD1. The CDR3 is 19 amino acids. The germline V gene encodes CDR1 SGHVS and CDR2 FQNEAQ. Losses at the gene ends were 5 bases for V and 4 bases for J; bases not matched to a gene: 19. In nucleotides, the CDR3 is TGTGCCAGCAGCCCACGACCTCCAGAGGCAGGGGGCTCCGGAAACACCATATATTTT. Translation gives CASSPRPPEAGGSGNTIYF.

In its sample, this clone was seen a few times. V and J are TRBV7-2 and TRBJ2-7; no firm D call. Germline V CDR1 and CDR2: SGHTA, FQGNSA. The ends were cut back, 1 base at V and 0 bases at J, with 10 bases in the middle. The CDR3 totals 15 residues. Here the CDR3 DNA reads TGTGCCAGCAGCTTAGAGTACTCCGCCTCCTACGAGCAGTACTTC. This translates into CASSLEYSASYEQYF.

The V gene is TRBV5-1, the J gene TRBJ2-3; D unresolved. Trimming removed 1 base from V and 5 bases from J, with 11 bases in between. The CDR3 sequence is 14 residues long. Germline V lookup: CDR1 SGHRS, CDR2 YFSETQ. CDR3 sequence (DNA): TGCGCCAGCAGCTTGTCGGATTACAGAGATACGCAGTATTTT. Its protein is CASSLSDYRDTQYF.

V gene TRBV6-6 combines with J gene TRBJ1-5; 7 bases fit TRBD1. The germline V gene encodes CDR1 MNHNY and CDR2 SVGAGI (reference sequence). This CDR3 comprises 14 residues. With 8 bases clipped from V and 3 bases from J, the junction kept 7 bases outside the gene matches. Written as DNA, the CDR3 is TGTGCCAGCCAGGAGGGGGCCCTCAATCAGCCCCAGCATTTT. It translates to CASQEGALNQPQHF.

The rearrangement joins TRBV4-1 to TRBJ1-1; a weak D match, TRBD1 (6 bases). The CDR3 covers 15 residues. In germline, CDR1 is MGHRA, CDR2 YSYEKL. Trimming left V 1 base short and J 6 bases short, with 15 bases between. Here the CDR3 reads CASSQAKNRVPEAFF. The DNA for the CDR3 is TGCGCCAGCAGCCAAGCCAAAAACAGGGTGCCTGAAGCTTTCTTT.